This paragraph reports one T cell receptor (beta chain). Its antigen is undetermined. Produced via immunoSEQ multiplex PCR; TCRdb's table is partial and in-frame only. The repertoire has 20,000 or so clones, 85% of them found once; the top ten carry approximately 0.86%. The sample comes from a study of untreated major depressive disorder. Study findings and constraints: CD4+ T cells from depressed patients used TRBV05-01 (Vbeta 5.1) more often than controls. Private clones made up every subject's top five TRBV05-01 clones.

The CDR3 contains 14 residues. CDR1 and CDR2 from the germline V gene are SGHRS and YFSETQ. The V end was cut by 2 bases, the J end by 8 bases, with 13 bases between. The sequence was obtained from a woman between 25 and 40 years old in good health. The sample was CD4+ T cells from PBMCs. The chain couples TRBV5-1 to TRBJ1-4; weak D call: TRBD1 (6 bases). In nucleotides, the CDR3 is TGCGCCAGCAGCTTCTCAGGGGCTGACGAAAAACTGTTTTTT. Encoded protein: CASSFSGADEKLFF.